This note documents a single T cell receptor (beta chain) sequence. Its matching antigen is unknown. The data derive from a study of T cell repertoires in cytomegalovirus infection. Study-wide context: Recently identified HLA-C-restricted CMV epitopes were used, and well-studied HLA-B-restricted CMV epitopes were used as well. The public TCR beta signatures pointed to both CMV infection and matching HLA type.

Per the germline V gene, CDR1 is SEHNR and CDR2 is FQNEAQ (reference sequence). The CDR3 totals 16 residues. V gave up 5 bases and J gave up 9 bases; unmatched junction bases: 11. Each CDR3 protein is one row after TCRdb ran MiXCR on the reads. This table has tens of thousands of distinct CDR3 sequences, roughly a fifth appearing once. The starting material was CD8+ T cells from cultured PBMCs, obtained from culture after CMV antigen stimulation. The V gene is TRBV7-9, the J gene TRBJ2-1; 12 bases agree with TRBD2. The source is a human donor in good health (CMV status not recorded). Some clones in this sample may be carry-over from other donors' samples. CDR3 sequence: CASSDDGLAGRSEQFF. The CDR3 DNA reads TGTGCCAGCAGCGACGACGGACTAGCGGGGAGGAGTGAGCAGTTCTTC.